The 22 T cell receptor beta chains listed next were all sequenced from one sample in a study of neoadjuvant anti-PD-1 for oral cavity cancer. Clones were read by immunoSEQ multiplex PCR, and TCRdb kept only the in-frame ones, dropping some. The sample yields 15,000 to 20,000 clones, around 64% seen once. The material sequenced was PBMCs, taken before nivolumab (anti-PD-1) treatment. Source of these receptors: a person between 40 and 80 years old with oral cavity squamous cell carcinoma.

The J gene is TRBJ2-2, the V gene TRBV11-2; D not resolved. Per germline, CDR1 SGHAT and CDR2 FQNNGV. The CDR3 runs 14 residues. With 4 bases removed from V and 4 bases from J, the gap between germline ends came to 10 bases. The CDR3 sequence: CASSSNSATGELFF. CDR3 sequence (DNA): TGTGCCAGCAGCTCCAATAGTGCCACCGGGGAGCTGTTTTTT.

The genes are TRBV11-2 and TRBJ2-7, with D hard to call. The CDR3 covers 13 residues. Looked up from germline, CDR1 is SGHAT and CDR2 is FQNNGV. Trimming removed 1 base at V and 2 bases at J, with 6 bases between. The CDR3 nucleotides read TGTGCCAGCAGCTTAGGGGGAACCTACGAGCAGTACTTC. This codes for CASSLGGTYEQYF.

This clone has just a few counts. This sequence joins TRBV6-1 and TRBJ2-1; 7 nucleotides agree with TRBD2. CDR1 MNHNS and CDR2 SASEGT come from the germline V gene. V was clipped by 7 bases and J by 7 bases; unmatched bases: 7. The CDR3 contains 13 residues. The chain's CDR3 is CASMTSSFNEQFF. The CDR3 DNA follows: TGTGCCAGCATGACTAGCAGTTTTAATGAGCAGTTCTTC.

As DNA, the CDR3 is TGTGCCAGCAGGCACTCCCCGGGACTAGCGGACCAAAGTGGCGAGCAGTACTTC. Protein sequence: CASRHSPGLADQSGEQYF. The gene calls are TRBV28 and TRBJ2-7, with TRBD2 identical over 11 bases. This CDR3 contains 18 residues. Germline CDR1 and CDR2: MDHEN and SYDVKM. After removal of 6 bases from V and 6 bases from J, the junction contained 19 bases not matched to a gene.

This clone came up a few times. This chain links TRBV6-5 with TRBJ2-7; D may be TRBD1 (5 bases). V lost 4 bases to trimming and J lost 1 base, with 8 bases between them. Germline lookup yields CDR1 MNHEY and CDR2 SVGAGI. The CDR3 spans 13 residues. The DNA for the CDR3 is TGTGCCAGCAGTTGGCGACAGTCCTACGAGCAGTACTTC. This encodes CASSWRQSYEQYF.

The chain couples TRBV27 to TRBJ2-7; a possible D gene is TRBD2 (5 bases). V lost 3 bases and J lost 0, with 9 bases in between. CDR1 is MNHEY and CDR2 is SMNVEV in the germline V gene (reference sequence). The length of the CDR3 is 14 residues. This chain's CDR3 is CASSFRSGSYEQYF. CDR3 DNA sequence: TGTGCCAGCAGTTTCCGAAGCGGCTCCTACGAGCAGTACTTC.

The rearrangement links TRBV5-8 to TRBJ1-1, with D possibly being TRBD1 (5 bases). The V gene lost 4 bases and the J gene lost 0 bases, with 13 bases spanning the gap. The CDR3 loop spans 15 amino acids. The germline V gene encodes CDR1 SGHTS and CDR2 YDEGEE. CDR3: CASSPRGDLNTEAFF. Written as DNA, the CDR3 is TGTGCCAGCAGCCCCAGAGGGGATCTGAACACTGAAGCTTTCTTT.

The chain uses TRBV6-1 and TRBJ1-5; D is possibly TRBD1 (6 bases). Germline assignment: CDR1 MNHNS and CDR2 SASEGT. Trimming left V 3 bases short and J 5 bases short, with 17 bases between. This CDR3 contains 16 residues. CDR3 in amino acids: CASSEGGLPPYQPQHF. The CDR3 DNA reads TGTGCCAGCAGTGAGGGGGGGCTTCCCCCTTATCAGCCCCAGCATTTT.

This clone was seen just once. The rearrangement uses TRBV7-8 and TRBJ1-3; possible D gene TRBD1, 5 bases. V was trimmed by 4 bases and J by 0 bases, leaving 10 bases between them. This CDR3 spans 15 amino acids. Germline V gene sequence: CDR1 SGHVS, CDR2 FQNEAQ. In DNA form, the CDR3 reads TGTGCCAGCAGCTCCTCCGGGGGCTCTGGAAACACCATATATTTT. Protein product: CASSSSGGSGNTIYF.

This chain links TRBV11-2 with TRBJ2-1; 8 nucleotides align to TRBD2. V shed 5 bases and J 3 bases; nucleotides not matched to a gene: 9. This CDR3 spans 16 amino acids. Looked up from germline, CDR1 is SGHAT and CDR2 is FQNNGV. The CDR3 reads CASSTRLASYYNEQFF. The CDR3 nucleotides are TGTGCCAGCAGCACTCGACTAGCGAGCTACTACAATGAGCAGTTCTTC.

This chain joins TRBV5-1 and TRBJ2-1; 10 nucleotides match TRBD1. The V and J ends lost 2 bases and 7 bases, in that order; junction bases with no gene match: 15. This CDR3 is 18 amino acids long. CDR1 is SGHRS and CDR2 is YFSETQ in the germline V gene. The CDR3 spells CASSFSYAGTGASNEQFF. The CDR3 DNA is TGCGCCAGCAGCTTTTCATACGCCGGGACAGGGGCTTCTAATGAGCAGTTCTTC.

The CDR3 coding sequence is TGCAGTGCTAGAGATCCCCCTTACCAGTACTTC. Its protein is CSARDPPYQYF. The V gene is TRBV20-1, the J gene TRBJ2-5; D unresolved. CDR1 DFQATT and CDR2 SNEGSKA come from the germline V gene (reference sequence). CDR3 length: 11 amino acids. Deletions cut 0 bases from V and 10 bases from J, with 9 bases between.

Within the sample, this clone is medium-sized (0.01 to 0.1%). The V gene is TRBV19, the J gene TRBJ1-5; the match to TRBD1 covers 10 bases. The germline V gene encodes CDR1 LNHDA and CDR2 SQIVND (reference sequence). The CDR3 loop spans 18 amino acids. J lost 5 bases, V lost 1 base, and 11 bases had no gene match. The CDR3 coding sequence is TGTGCCAGTAGTATAGTACCGGGACAGGGGTTCGGGGATCAGCCCCAGCATTTT. This gives the protein CASSIVPGQGFGDQPQHF. Based on the CDR3 plus reference TRBV19 and TRBJ1-5, the full variable domain is DGGITQSPKYLFRKEGQNVTLSCEQNLNHDAMYWYRQDPGQGLRLIYYSQIVNDFQKGDIAEGYSVSREKKESFPLTVTSAQKNPTAFYLCASSIVPGQGFGDQPQHFGDGTRLSIL.

The chain couples TRBV5-6 to TRBJ2-7, with 10 bases lining up with TRBD2. V trimming: 3 bases; J trimming: 5 bases; junction bases outside the gene matches: 14. Germline V gives CDR1 SGHDT, CDR2 YYEEEE. The CDR3 totals 17 residues. CDR3 amino acids: CASSSPYRGTSVHEQYF. CDR3 DNA sequence: TGTGCCAGCAGCTCCCCCTATCGTGGGACTAGCGTCCACGAGCAGTACTTC.

This clone was seen more than once but under ten times. The gene calls are TRBV9 and TRBJ2-7, with D perhaps TRBD2 (5 bases). Germline CDR1 is SGDLS and CDR2 is YYNGEE. The CDR3 covers 15 residues. V was clipped by 0 bases and J by 0 bases, with 10 bases between them. CDR3 nucleotide sequence: TGTGCCAGCAGCGTAGATGCGGGTATCTCCTACGAGCAGTACTTC. It translates to CASSVDAGISYEQYF.

With regard to this clone: Sequence at one end of the junction differs from germline and may be a read error. The V call is TRBV11-3, the J call TRBJ2-1; D unclear. Germline loops: CDR1 SGHNT, CDR2 YENEEA. The CDR3 is 13 amino acids. The CDR3 region is CASSLDSYNEQFF. For the CDR3, the DNA is TGTGCCAGCAGCCTAGATTCCTACAATGAGCAGTTCTTC.

This clone was seen a few times. V is TRBV28 and J is TRBJ2-1, with D unresolved. There are 15 residues in the CDR3. V was shortened by 4 bases and J by 10 bases, with 20 bases between the two germline ends. Germline V CDR1 and CDR2: MDHEN, SYDVKM. In DNA, the CDR3 is TGTGCCAGCAGTTCCTCCCGGACCACCTACGGGGAGCAGTTCTTC. Its protein is CASSSSRTTYGEQFF.

The chain links TRBV29-1 to TRBJ2-2; the D gene could be TRBD1 or TRBD2 (5 bases each). CDR1 is SQVTM and CDR2 is ANQGSEA in the germline V gene. CDR3 length: 14 residues. Trimming pared 5 bases from V and 2 bases from J, leaving 12 bases between. The CDR3 protein is CSVSGTINTGELFF. The CDR3 DNA follows: TGCAGCGTTTCCGGGACCATAAACACCGGGGAGCTGTTTTTT.

V and J are TRBV28 and TRBJ2-7; D tentatively fits TRBD1 or TRBD2 (5 bases each). V lost 6 bases, J lost 2 bases, and 11 bases lay in between. Germline assignment: CDR1 MDHEN and CDR2 SYDVKM. This CDR3 has 13 residues. The chain's CDR3 is CASSLGPTYEQYF. Here the CDR3 DNA reads TGTGCCAGCAGCTTGGGACCCACCTACGAGCAGTACTTC.

The chain is built from TRBV5-1 and TRBJ2-1, with a tentative D call TRBD1 (5 bases). CDR1 is SGHRS and CDR2 is YFSETQ in the germline V gene. V was cut by 0 bases and J by 5 bases, with 12 bases left in between. This CDR3 comprises 15 residues. The CDR3 DNA is TGCGCCAGCAGCTTGGGGTCAGGGAAGGACAATGAGCAGTTCTTC. The encoded protein is CASSLGSGKDNEQFF.

This clone was seen a handful of times. V and J are TRBV7-2 and TRBJ1-3; weak D call: TRBD1 (5 bases). Between the trimmed V and J ends, which lost 1 base and 4 bases, there was a span of 8 bases. CDR3 length: 14 residues. CDR1 SGHTA and CDR2 FQGNSA come from the germline V gene. CDR3 sequence reads: CASSLGQWGNTIYF. The CDR3 DNA reads TGTGCCAGCAGCTTAGGACAGTGGGGAAACACCATATATTTT.

The CDR3 spells CASSFDNNEQFF. The CDR3 region has the DNA TGTGCCAGCAGCTTTGATAACAATGAGCAGTTCTTC. V is TRBV7-6 and J is TRBJ2-1; D ambiguous. The V end lost 3 bases, the J end lost 5 bases, and 5 bases lay between the germline ends. Germline lookup yields CDR1 SGHVS and CDR2 FNYEAQ. CDR3 length equals 12 residues.